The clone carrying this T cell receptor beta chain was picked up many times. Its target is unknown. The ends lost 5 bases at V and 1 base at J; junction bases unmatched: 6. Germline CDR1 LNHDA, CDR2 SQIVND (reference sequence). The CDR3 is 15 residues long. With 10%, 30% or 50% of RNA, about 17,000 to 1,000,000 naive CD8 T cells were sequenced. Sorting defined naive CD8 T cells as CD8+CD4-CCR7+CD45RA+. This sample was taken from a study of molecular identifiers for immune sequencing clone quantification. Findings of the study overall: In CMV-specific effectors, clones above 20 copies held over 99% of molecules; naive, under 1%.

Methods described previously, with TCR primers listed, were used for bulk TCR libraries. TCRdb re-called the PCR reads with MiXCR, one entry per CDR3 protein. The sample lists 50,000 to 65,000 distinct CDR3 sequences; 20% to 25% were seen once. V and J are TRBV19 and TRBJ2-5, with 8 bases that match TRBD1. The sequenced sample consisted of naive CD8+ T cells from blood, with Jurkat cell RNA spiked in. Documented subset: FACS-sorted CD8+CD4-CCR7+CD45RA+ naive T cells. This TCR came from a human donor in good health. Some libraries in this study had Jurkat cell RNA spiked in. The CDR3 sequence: CASSPRTGRQETQYF. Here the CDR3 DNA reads TGTGCCAGTAGTCCGCGGACAGGGCGCCAAGAGACCCAGTACTTC. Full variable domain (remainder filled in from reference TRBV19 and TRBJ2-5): DGGITQSPKYLFRKEGQNVTLSCEQNLNHDAMYWYRQDPGQGLRLIYYSQIVNDFQKGDIAEGYSVSREKKESFPLTVTSAQKNPTAFYLCASSPRTGRQETQYFGPGTRLLVL.